Below are 10 T cell receptor beta chains sequenced from a single sample in a study of T cells after yellow fever vaccination. In TCRdb, the 5' RACE reads were re-called with MiXCR into one record per CDR3 protein. The sample has 510,000 or so distinct CDR3 sequences; about a fifth are singletons. Sample: PBMCs, taken 15 days after the yellow fever booster vaccination. The receptors shown here come from a man aged 25 to 40 who received the YFV17D yellow fever vaccine.

The chain joins TRBV7-2 to TRBJ2-4; the match to TRBD1 covers 7 bases. V shed 5 bases, J shed 0 bases, and the junction held 7 bases outside the gene matches. CDR1 is SGHTA, CDR2 FQGNSA, per germline. This CDR3 region has 16 residues. For the CDR3, the DNA is TGTGCCAGCAGCCGCGACAGGGCCTTAGCCAAAAACATTCAGTACTTC. Its protein is CASSRDRALAKNIQYF.

This chain links TRBV23-1 with TRBJ2-7, with 10 bases aligning to TRBD1. TRBV23-1 is an ORF for which the function is uncertain. V was clipped by 5 bases and J by 1 base; unmatched bases: 8. The CDR3 consists of 16 residues. The CDR3 DNA is TGCGCCAGCAGTAGGATGGGGACAGGGGTATCCTACGAGCAGTACTTC. This gives the protein CASSRMGTGVSYEQYF.

The CDR3 nucleotides are TGTGCCAACAGAGGAAACCAAGAGACCCAGTACTTC. This gives the protein CANRGNQETQYF. The chain is built from TRBV12-3 or TRBV12-4 and TRBJ2-5; D remains unclear. The CDR3 runs to 12 residues. V lost 10 bases and J lost 0, with 9 bases in between.

This chain uses TRBV27 with TRBJ2-1; 13 bases line up with TRBD2. After removal of 8 bases from V and 12 bases from J, the junction contained 4 bases not matched to a gene. Germline values: CDR1 MNHEY, CDR2 SMNVEV (reference sequence). The CDR3 is 12 residues long. CDR3 loop: CASGLAGASQFF. CDR3 DNA sequence: TGTGCCAGCGGACTAGCGGGAGCGTCGCAGTTCTTC.

In this sample, this clonotype turned up a few times. The chain employs TRBV6-5 and TRBJ2-1, with D uncertain. The V gene lost 0 bases and the J gene lost 5 bases, with 14 bases spanning the gap. The CDR3 has 16 amino acids. Germline V CDR1 and CDR2: MNHEY, SVGAGI. This CDR3 reads CASSYSTQPPDNEQFF. DNA for the CDR3: TGTGCCAGCAGTTACTCGACCCAGCCCCCGGACAATGAGCAGTTCTTC.

This clonotype was observed a few times. V usage is TRBV20-1 and J usage is TRBJ2-7, with 8 bases fitting TRBD1. The CDR3 is 13 residues long. CDR1 and CDR2 from the germline V gene are DFQATT and SNEGSKA (reference sequence). The junction had 5 bases not matched to a gene; V was cut back by 1 base and J by 6 bases. CDR3 coding DNA: TGCAGTGCTAGAGGGACAGGGAAGTTCGAGCAGTACTTC. This translates into CSARGTGKFEQYF.

The J gene is TRBJ1-2, the V gene TRBV29-1; TRBD1 might be the D (5 bases). Germline V gives CDR1 SQVTM, CDR2 ANQGSEA. The V and J ends lost 5 bases and 1 base respectively, with 11 bases between them. The CDR3 contains 13 residues. As DNA, the CDR3 is TGCAGCGTTAACGGGGGTGATAACTATGGCTACACCTTC. It encodes CSVNGGDNYGYTF. Full variable domain (missing parts from reference TRBV29-1 and TRBJ1-2): SAVISQKPSRDICQRGTSLTIQCQVDSQVTMMFWYRQQPGQSLTLIATANQGSEATYESGFVIDKFPISRPNLTFSTLTVSNMSPEDSSIYLCSVNGGDNYGYTFGSGTRLTVV.

This sequence joins TRBV2 and TRBJ2-5, with D possibly being TRBD1 (5 bases). V shed 7 bases and J shed 5 bases, with 8 bases lying between them. CDR3 length equals 11 residues. Per the germline V gene, CDR1 is SNHLY and CDR2 is FYNNEI. The CDR3 here is CASKRGETQYF. DNA for the CDR3: TGTGCCAGCAAAAGGGGTGAGACCCAGTACTTC.

This clonotype was seen a handful of times. The V call is TRBV10-2, the J call TRBJ2-3; 7 bases fit TRBD1. The CDR3 consists of 17 residues. The V segment lost 6 bases and the J segment 1 base; nucleotides outside the gene matches: 13. Germline V lookup: CDR1 WSHSY, CDR2 SAAADI. CDR3 amino acids: CASRDLLRDRRTDTQYF. CDR3 sequence (DNA): TGCGCCAGCAGGGACCTCCTCCGGGACAGACGCACAGATACGCAGTATTTT.

This clonotype was detected only a few times. The V and J genes are TRBV10-1 and TRBJ2-7, with 8 bases that match TRBD2. This CDR3 has 14 residues. The germline gives CDR1 WNHNN, CDR2 SYGVQD (reference sequence). Trimming at V came to 8 bases and at J to 3 bases, leaving 9 bases not matched to a gene. The CDR3 reads CASVSGRALYEQYF. The CDR3 DNA sequence: TGCGCCAGCGTTTCCGGGAGGGCCCTCTACGAGCAGTACTTC.